These T cell receptor beta chains were read from a single sample in a study of T cells in localized non-small cell lung cancer. Some clones are missing from TCRdb's copy, which holds only in-frame ones; the method was immunoSEQ multiplex PCR. Of tens of thousands of clones in the sample, approximately 84% were seen once. This specimen was peripheral blood, taken before any cancer treatment. These receptors originate from a man between 40 and 70 years old with stage I lung adenocarcinoma. The CDR3 runs from the conserved cysteine through the conserved F or W.

>TRBJ2-7|TRBV19
CASSTLAGGTYEQYF
>TRBJ1-2|TRBV30
CAWSADRGYGYTF
>TRBJ1-1|TRBV7-2
CASSFWASRNTEAFF
>TRBJ2-3|TRBV6-5
CASRETAAGDTQYF
>TRBJ2-4|TRBV10-1
CASSESTSGLAKNIQYF
>TRBJ2-7|TRBV18
CASSPNTGREQYF
>TRBJ1-2|TRBV29-1
CSVRSRNTF
>TRBJ2-3|TRBV7-3
CASSLSRTSGRADTDTQYF
>TRBJ2-1|TRBV10-2
CASSERGLVNEQFF
>TRBJ1-1|TRBV7-2
CASSLMGRAPEAFF
>TRBJ2-7|TRBV5-1
CASSDTRQGAYEQYF
>TRBJ2-1|TRBV9
CASSVPSGRDYNEQFF
>TRBJ1-2|TRBV7-2
CASSLAPQGAQGYTF
>TRBJ1-1|TRBV7-2
CASSLTKGGTEAFF
>TRBJ1-1|TRBV30
CAWGHLNTEAFF
>TRBJ1-3|TRBV7-2
CASSPPGPSGNTIYF
>TRBJ2-5|TRBV9
CASSAGGGRETQYF
>TRBJ2-3|TRBV29-1
CSVEDTGLLQTDTQYF
>TRBJ1-6|TRBV6-5
CASSTGRMNSPLHF
>TRBJ2-7|TRBV4-1
CASSQGPEKLYEQYF
>TRBJ2-7|TRBV11-2
CASSNTGLDYEQYF
>TRBJ2-1|TRBV18
CASSPLPGLAGAALRAGQFF
>TRBJ2-3|TRBV6-5
CASTVAATDTQYF
>TRBJ1-1|TRBV7-3
CASRSQGQGNTEAFF
>TRBJ1-5|TRBV5-1
CASSPGTGVNQPQHF